The 32 T cell receptor beta chains below were found in one sample sequenced in a study of response to subunit inactivated influenza vaccine. TCRdb ran MiXCR on the RT-PCR reads and lists one entry per CDR3 protein. This sample has about 800,000 distinct CDR3 sequences; 21% occur once, and the top ten carry about 10%. Sequenced here: PBMCs from blood, sampled about 5 days after vaccination. The receptors originated from a man over 45 who received an inactivated influenza vaccine.

This clonotype was seen just once. The J gene is TRBJ2-2, the V gene TRBV4-1; D is perhaps TRBD1 (6 bases). Germline lookup yields CDR1 MGHRA and CDR2 YSYEKL. Trimming shortened V by 4 bases and J by 1 base, and 13 bases separated the two germline ends. CDR3 length equals 16 residues. CDR3: CASSPYRVRNTGELFF. CDR3 DNA: TGCGCCAGCAGCCCTTACAGGGTGAGGAACACCGGGGAGCTGTTTTTT.

In its sample, this clonotype was seen a few times. The gene calls are TRBV24-1 and TRBJ2-5; 10 bases fit TRBD1. There are 15 residues in the CDR3. Trimming cost V 7 bases and J 4 bases; bases outside gene matches: 8. Germline CDR1 reads KGHDR; CDR2 reads SFDVKD. The CDR3 reads CATSERTGGSETQYF. The CDR3 coding sequence is TGTGCCACCAGCGAAAGGACAGGGGGTTCAGAGACCCAGTACTTC.

The chain combines TRBV7-8 with TRBJ2-3; D call uncertain. The length of the CDR3 is 15 residues. Trimming left V 0 bases short and J 5 bases short, with 12 bases between. Per the germline V gene, CDR1 is SGHVS and CDR2 is FQNEAQ. The DNA for the CDR3 is TGTGCCAGCAGCTTAGCGGTGGTCGTACGAGATACGCAGTATTTT. It codes for CASSLAVVVRDTQYF.

A few counts support this clonotype. The gene calls are TRBV12-3 or TRBV12-4 and TRBJ2-1; 8 bases are a match to TRBD2. CDR3 size: 15 residues. V shed 3 bases, J shed 10 bases, and the junction held 11 bases outside the gene matches. The CDR3 loop is CASSFRGARLAEQFF. The CDR3 bases are TGTGCCAGCAGTTTTAGAGGGGCGCGACTAGCGGAGCAGTTCTTC.

This clonotype showed up just a few times. This chain uses TRBV6-1 with TRBJ1-5, with a tentative D call TRBD1 (5 bases). The CDR3 covers 14 residues. From germline, CDR1 is MNHNS and CDR2 SASEGT. Trimming cost V 5 bases and J 3 bases, with 11 bases left between them. CDR3 DNA sequence: TGTGCCAGCAGTCCTTCAGGGAACAATCAGCCCCAGCATTTT. Its protein is CASSPSGNNQPQHF.

The chain couples TRBV9 to TRBJ2-3; D possibly corresponds to TRBD2 (5 bases). Germline V gene data show CDR1 as SGDLS and CDR2 as YYNGEE. Trimming stripped 0 bases from V and 2 bases from J, with 10 bases between. CDR3 size: 15 residues. The chain's CDR3 is CASSVADYNTDTQYF. CDR3 DNA: TGTGCCAGCAGCGTAGCTGACTACAACACAGATACGCAGTATTTT.

The rearrangement uses TRBV29-1 and TRBJ1-1; TRBD1 might be the D (6 bases). Germline V gene sequence: CDR1 SQVTM, CDR2 ANQGSEA. The V gene lost 0 bases and the J gene lost 5 bases, with 7 bases spanning the gap. The CDR3 is made up of 12 amino acids. This CDR3 is CSVEDQGTEAFF. The CDR3 DNA follows: TGCAGCGTTGAAGATCAGGGGACTGAAGCTTTCTTT.

The chain is built from TRBV12-3 or TRBV12-4 and TRBJ2-7; D is unresolved. Trimming shortened V by 0 bases and J by 3 bases, and 9 bases separated the two germline ends. The CDR3 is 14 residues long. The CDR3 sequence: CASSLASYGYEQYF. CDR3 in DNA: TGTGCCAGCAGTTTAGCGTCATACGGCTACGAGCAGTACTTC.

J is TRBJ2-6 and V is TRBV19; D is unclear. The CDR3 sequence is 16 residues long. CDR1 and CDR2 (germline): LNHDA, SQIVND (reference sequence). The germline V and J ends were trimmed by 0 bases and 2 bases, with 8 bases remaining between them. The CDR3 DNA follows: TGTGCCAGTAGTATAGATCTTACCCCTGGGGCCAACGTCCTGACTTTC. This translates into CASSIDLTPGANVLTF.

J is TRBJ2-5 and V is TRBV9; D gene unclear. The CDR3 runs to 15 residues. Germline V gene data show CDR1 as SGDLS and CDR2 as YYNGEE. The V and J ends lost 1 base and 5 bases respectively, with 15 bases between them. The CDR3 region is CASSVTGSYPETQYF. CDR3 in DNA: TGTGCCAGCAGCGTAACCGGCAGCTATCCGGAGACCCAGTACTTC.

The sample holds one count of this clonotype. The CDR3 region has the DNA TGCAGTGCTGCTCGGCAGGGGGCGGGTGAAAAACTGTTTTTT. It specifies CSAARQGAGEKLFF. This chain uses TRBV20-1 with TRBJ1-4, with TRBD1 matching over 8 bases. Germline CDR1 DFQATT, CDR2 SNEGSKA (reference sequence). Trimming at V came to 5 bases and at J to 7 bases, leaving 9 bases not matched to a gene. The CDR3 runs to 14 residues.

At least ten counts were recorded for this clonotype. The chain links TRBV7-2 to TRBJ1-1, with TRBD1 identical over 9 bases. CDR1 and CDR2 from the germline V gene are SGHTA and FQGNSA. The V and J ends lost 1 base and 9 bases, in that order; junction bases with no gene match: 9. CDR3 length equals 15 residues. The CDR3 region has the DNA TGTGCCAGCAGCTTAGTAGTGGGACAGGGTTCTAAAGCTTTCTTT. This encodes CASSLVVGQGSKAFF.

The V gene is TRBV4-1, the J gene TRBJ1-5, with D possibly TRBD1 on 6 matching bases. Germline V gene data show CDR1 as MGHRA and CDR2 as YSYEKL. Trimming stripped 3 bases from V and 7 bases from J, with 10 bases between. The CDR3 spans 13 residues. CDR3 DNA sequence: TGCGCCAGCAGCCAGAACAGGGAACAGCCCCAGCATTTT. Its protein is CASSQNREQPQHF.

This clonotype was seen more than once but under ten times. The chain links TRBV7-8 to TRBJ1-5; D unclear. V shed 2 bases and J shed 4 bases, with 18 bases lying between them. The CDR3 sequence is 17 residues long. Germline CDR1 and CDR2: SGHVS and FQNEAQ. The CDR3 reads CASSLNVNRGSNQPQHF. In DNA form, the CDR3 reads TGTGCCAGCAGCTTAAACGTGAACAGAGGGAGTAATCAGCCCCAGCATTTT. Full variable domain (outside the CDR3, taken from reference TRBV7-8 and TRBJ1-5): GAGVSQSPRYKVAKRGQDVALRCDPISGHVSLFWYQQALGQGPEFLTYFQNEAQLDKSGLPSDRFFAERPEGSVSTLKIQRTQQEDSAVYLCASSLNVNRGSNQPQHFGDGTRLSIL.

This chain uses TRBV11-2 with TRBJ1-6, with D perhaps TRBD1 (5 bases). Looked up from germline, CDR1 is SGHAT and CDR2 is FQNNGV. V was cut by 1 base and J by 11 bases, with 12 bases left in between. This CDR3 region has 14 residues. DNA for the CDR3: TGTGCCAGCAGCTTAGTGGAGGGGTTCACACCCCTCCACTTT. As protein: CASSLVEGFTPLHF.

The chain joins TRBV12-3 or TRBV12-4 to TRBJ2-7; D is perhaps TRBD2 (6 bases). The V end was cut by 3 bases, the J end by 2 bases, with 14 bases between. The CDR3 runs 15 residues. The CDR3: CASSFGGTHTYEQYF. The CDR3 DNA reads TGTGCCAGCAGTTTCGGAGGGACGCACACCTACGAGCAGTACTTC.

The DNA of the CDR3 is TGTGCCAGCAGCCGGGGACAGGGGGATGGCTACACCTTC. Translated, it gives CASSRGQGDGYTF. The chain employs TRBV13 and TRBJ1-2, with 11 nucleotides matching TRBD1. CDR3 length: 13 amino acids. V was pared by 5 bases and J by 6 bases, with 2 bases of the junction left unmatched. Germline V gene data show CDR1 as PRHDT and CDR2 as FYEKMQ (reference sequence).

The V call is TRBV20-1, the J call TRBJ2-5, with D unresolved. CDR1 and CDR2 from the germline V gene are DFQATT and SNEGSKA (reference sequence). The CDR3 contains 14 residues. With 1 base removed from V and 0 bases from J, the gap between germline ends came to 9 bases. CDR3 residues: CSARVPGHQETQYF. DNA of the CDR3: TGCAGTGCTAGAGTCCCGGGCCACCAAGAGACCCAGTACTTC.

This clonotype was seen a few times. The rearrangement links TRBV4-3 to TRBJ2-1; TRBD2 agrees at 10 bases. Trimming cost V 0 bases and J 0 bases; bases outside gene matches: 8. Germline V gene lookup returns CDR1 LGHNA and CDR2 YSLEER. This CDR3 region has 19 residues. CDR3 nucleotides: TGCGCCAGCAGCCAAGACCCTAGCGGGAGCCCCCGCTCCTACAATGAGCAGTTCTTC. The encoded protein is CASSQDPSGSPRSYNEQFF.

The rearrangement links TRBV12-3 or TRBV12-4 to TRBJ1-6; TRBD1 matches at 7 bases. V was clipped by 3 bases and J by 8 bases; unmatched bases: 7. The CDR3 loop spans 15 amino acids. The CDR3 loop reads CASSFRQGRHSPLHF. Written as DNA, the CDR3 is TGTGCCAGCAGTTTTCGACAGGGACGGCATTCACCCCTCCACTTT.

V usage is TRBV20-1 and J usage is TRBJ1-2, with D possibly TRBD1 on 5 matching bases. The germline V gene has CDR1 DFQATT and CDR2 SNEGSKA (reference sequence). The CDR3 totals 13 residues. Trimming cost V 3 bases and J 3 bases, with 11 bases left between them. The CDR3 coding sequence is TGCAGTGCTAGCGAGGGACGGTACTATGGCTACACCTTC. Translation: CSASEGRYYGYTF.

V usage is TRBV12-3 or TRBV12-4 and J usage is TRBJ1-4; TRBD1 matches 9 bases. The V gene end was trimmed by 6 bases and the J gene end by 14 bases; junction bases not matched to a gene: 13. This CDR3 spans 14 amino acids. The CDR3: CASRPGQGLGGLFF. Written as DNA, the CDR3 is TGTGCCAGCAGACCGGGACAGGGTCTTGGTGGGCTGTTTTTT.

This clonotype was observed at least ten times. The chain employs TRBV20-1 and TRBJ2-1; TRBD1 is a possible D gene (6 bases). This CDR3 is built from 14 residues. Germline CDR1 DFQATT, CDR2 SNEGSKA (reference sequence). CDR3 loop: CRGLGAGSYNEQFF. As DNA, the CDR3 is TGCAGAGGCCTGGGGGCGGGTTCTTACAATGAGCAGTTCTTC.

The table lists this clonotype with a few counts. This chain links TRBV7-9 with TRBJ2-3; D gene uncertain. V lost 1 base, J lost 6 bases, and 17 bases lay in between. The germline CDR1 and CDR2 sequences are SEHNR and FQNEAQ (reference sequence). The CDR3 spans 16 residues. The CDR3 sequence: CASSLGHGRESDTQYF. The CDR3 DNA is TGTGCCAGCAGCTTAGGCCATGGGCGAGAGTCTGATACGCAGTATTTT.

The V call is TRBV7-2, the J call TRBJ1-4, with D possibly TRBD1 on 6 matching bases. The CDR3 covers 15 residues. Germline CDR1 is SGHTA and CDR2 is FQGNSA. Trimming stripped 4 bases from V and 4 bases from J, with 13 bases between. CDR3 nucleotide sequence: TGTGCCAGCAGCTCACAGACAGGACTTAATGAAAAACTGTTTTTT. Translation: CASSSQTGLNEKLFF.

In its sample, this clonotype was seen a few times. This rearrangement joins TRBV28 to TRBJ1-3, with D hard to call. CDR3 length: 14 residues. Trimming pared 7 bases from V and 0 bases from J, leaving 10 bases between. CDR1 MDHEN and CDR2 SYDVKM come from the germline V gene. CDR3 coding DNA: TGTGCCAGCAAGGATTTGAGCTCTGGAAACACCATATATTTT. The encoded protein is CASKDLSSGNTIYF.

This chain links TRBV6-1 with TRBJ1-6, with D possibly TRBD1 on 6 matching bases. Trimming removed 6 bases from V and 4 bases from J, with 16 bases in between. CDR3 length: 16 amino acids. The germline gives CDR1 MNHNS, CDR2 SASEGT. CDR3 coding DNA: TGTGCCAGCAGCATGACAGGCCTATTTTATAATTCACCCCTCCACTTT. Amino acids: CASSMTGLFYNSPLHF.

The chain employs TRBV6-1 and TRBJ2-3, with 14 bases aligning to TRBD2. V lost 7 bases and J lost 4; bases outside the gene matches: 13. The CDR3 is made up of 18 amino acids. Per the germline V gene, CDR1 is MNHNS and CDR2 is SASEGT. The CDR3 bases are TGTGCCAGCACCGAACGACTAGCGGGAGGGCCCCGCTCAGATACGCAGTATTTT. This codes for CASTERLAGGPRSDTQYF.

This rearrangement joins TRBV14 to TRBJ1-2, with D perhaps TRBD1 (6 bases). Germline CDR1 SGHDN, CDR2 FVKESK. The V end lost 4 bases, the J end lost 7 bases, and 19 bases lay between the germline ends. CDR3 size: 15 residues. This CDR3 is CASSPYTTGFTGYTF. The CDR3 DNA reads TGTGCCAGCAGCCCGTACACGACAGGTTTCACTGGCTACACCTTC. The full variable domain, completed using reference TRBV14 and TRBJ1-2, is EAGVTQFPSHSVIEKGQTVTLRCDPISGHDNLYWYRRVMGKEIKFLLHFVKESKQDESGMPNNRFLAERTGGTYSTLKVQPAELEDSGVYFCASSPYTTGFTGYTFGSGTRLTVV.

The chain couples TRBV12-3 or TRBV12-4 to TRBJ1-4; tentatively, D is TRBD1 (5 bases). The CDR3 is 13 residues long. V shed 4 bases and J shed 7 bases, with 10 bases lying between them. CDR3 sequence (DNA): TGTGCCAGCAGTTGGAGGGGTGGTGAAAAACTGTTTTTT. Translating gives CASSWRGGEKLFF.

This clonotype turned up a few times. The CDR3 loop is CASSRAGDMDEKLFF. The CDR3 coding sequence is TGCGCCAGCAGCCGGGCGGGGGATATGGATGAAAAACTGTTTTTT. This chain connects TRBV5-1 to TRBJ1-4; D perhaps matches TRBD1 (5 bases). This CDR3 is 15 amino acids long. V was pared by 4 bases and J by 6 bases, with 16 bases between. Looked up from germline, CDR1 is SGHRS and CDR2 is YFSETQ.

This rearrangement joins TRBV4-3 to TRBJ2-7; 7 bases are shared with TRBD1. V was clipped by 3 bases and J by 4 bases; unmatched bases: 9. Germline V gene data show CDR1 as LGHNA and CDR2 as YSLEER. The CDR3 is 15 residues long. In nucleotides, the CDR3 is TGCGCCAGCAGCCAGGGGCACAGGGGCGGGTACGAGCAGTACTTC. Translated, it gives CASSQGHRGGYEQYF.